This paragraph reports one TCR beta chain. The data belong to a study of blood T cell repertoires in COVID-19. Whole-study context: The United States, Italy and Spain provided the acute and convalescent COVID-19 samples. PBMCs, B-cell-depleted T cells, or T cells were the source of the cDNA or gDNA that made up the material.

Per germline, CDR1 SGHAT and CDR2 FQNNGV. CDR3 length: 12 amino acids. With 6 bases removed from V and 8 bases from J, the gap between germline ends came to 13 bases. Original handling: Estimation of nucleated cell counts was performed using reference gene primer amplification. The repertoire was sequenced with immunoSEQ multiplex PCR; TCRdb's copy has only in-frame clones and lacks some. From that table come the V and J calls and clone size; the DNA was used to work out D and trimming. In the table there are about 80,000 clones, about 80% of which are singletons. The J gene is TRBJ1-2, the V gene TRBV11-2, with a tentative D call TRBD1 (5 bases). The specimen was peripheral blood. This clonotype was obtained from a human donor in a cohort sampled during active COVID-19. The DNA for the CDR3 is TGTGCCAGCAGTCTAGGGGCAGGGGGCTACACCTTC. Its protein product is CASSLGAGGYTF.